This TCR beta chain emerged from a study of cytomegalovirus exposure and HLA in healthy donors. The primer mix had 60 Vbeta and 13 Jbeta primers. The repertoire was sequenced with immunoSEQ multiplex PCR; TCRdb's copy has only in-frame clones and lacks some. The profile shows some 150,000 clones, 80% of them singletons. This clone appeared once. The antigen is unknown. Other DNA sequences within the sample encode an identical CDR3. V lost 6 bases to trimming and J lost 1 base; unmatched junction nucleotides: 2. Germline lookup yields CDR1 SNHLY and CDR2 FYNNEI. The CDR3 sequence is 15 residues long. Study observations and caveats: Accounts indicate the classifier identified cytomegalovirus status with strong specificity and sensitivity. Later, an analysis showed that TCR beta chains associated with HLA were more clonally expanded than others that were equally common. Reportedly, TCR beta sequences accurately predicted HLA-A and HLA-B alleles in most subjects.

The sequencing sample was made of PBMCs. The genes are TRBV2 and TRBJ2-1, with 11 bases lining up with TRBD2. The receptor comes from a woman aged 40 to 50 in good health and CMV-seropositive. CDR3 DNA sequence: TGTGCCAGCAGGGGGACTAGCGGATCCTACAATGAGCAGTTCTTC. This sequence encodes CASRGTSGSYNEQFF.